Each of the 30 T cell receptor beta chains below was sequenced from the same sample in a study of response to subunit inactivated influenza vaccine. TCRdb fed the RT-PCR reads into MiXCR, producing one record per CDR3 protein. The sample includes 500,000 or so distinct CDR3 sequences, 16% of them seen just once. The sequencing used CD4+ T cells sorted from PBMCs, collected roughly 24 months after vaccination. Every receptor here comes from a man aged 50 to 69 who received an inactivated influenza vaccine.

This clonotype was recorded a few times. The genes are TRBV10-3 and TRBJ2-3; D could derive from TRBD1 or TRBD2 (5 bases each). Trimming stripped 6 bases from V and 1 base from J, with 8 bases between. CDR1 ENHRY and CDR2 SYGVKD come from the germline V gene. The CDR3 sequence is 13 residues long. This CDR3 reads CAIRRDRTDTQYF. CDR3 DNA sequence: TGTGCCATCAGACGGGACCGCACAGATACGCAGTATTTT.

The CDR3 spells CASSLWSRKNTEAFF. The CDR3, as DNA: TGTGCCAGCAGTTTATGGAGCAGGAAAAACACTGAAGCTTTCTTT. V and J are TRBV28 and TRBJ1-1; D unclear. CDR1 and CDR2 from the germline V gene are MDHEN and SYDVKM. CDR3 length equals 15 residues. Trimming cost V 0 bases and J 2 bases, with 10 bases left between them.

CDR3 sequence: CASSFDRVNYEQYF. The CDR3 coding sequence is TGCGCCAGCAGCTTCGACAGGGTGAATTACGAGCAGTACTTC. The chain uses TRBV5-1 and TRBJ2-7, with 7 positions matching TRBD1. This CDR3 is built from 14 residues. The germline gives CDR1 SGHRS, CDR2 YFSETQ. Trimming removed 2 bases from V and 4 bases from J; junction bases left unmatched: 6.

The gene calls are TRBV3-1 and TRBJ1-1, with 8 bases fitting TRBD1. V was pared by 1 base and J by 6 bases, with 7 bases of the junction left unmatched. Germline lookup yields CDR1 LGHDT and CDR2 YNNKEL (reference sequence). The CDR3 runs 15 residues. The CDR3 reads CASSQVSGGTAEAFF. For the CDR3, the DNA is TGTGCCAGCAGCCAAGTTTCAGGGGGCACCGCTGAAGCTTTCTTT.

The chain combines TRBV20-1 with TRBJ1-6; tentative D call: TRBD1 (5 bases). CDR1 is DFQATT, CDR2 SNEGSKA, per germline (reference sequence). This CDR3 spans 12 amino acids. V was pared by 5 bases and J by 7 bases, with 9 bases between. The DNA for the CDR3 is TGCAGTGCTTGGGACGGGAATTCACCCCTCCACTTT. This encodes CSAWDGNSPLHF.

This sequence joins TRBV29-1 and TRBJ2-5; 13 nucleotides match TRBD2. V trimming: 4 bases; J trimming: 5 bases; junction bases outside the gene matches: 7. Germline V gene lookup returns CDR1 SQVTM and CDR2 ANQGSEA. This CDR3 contains 15 residues. CDR3 protein: CSVARTSGGLETQYF. The CDR3 coding sequence is TGCAGCGTTGCACGGACTAGCGGGGGTTTGGAGACCCAGTACTTC. Based on the CDR3 plus reference TRBV29-1 and TRBJ2-5, the full variable domain is SAVISQKPSRDICQRGTSLTIQCQVDSQVTMMFWYRQQPGQSLTLIATANQGSEATYESGFVIDKFPISRPNLTFSTLTVSNMSPEDSSIYLCSVARTSGGLETQYFGPGTRLLVL.

This clonotype was found a few times. The CDR3 spells CASSKQGPGAEAFF. The CDR3 bases are TGTGCCAGCAGTAAACAGGGCCCGGGGGCTGAAGCTTTCTTT. The V call is TRBV12-3 or TRBV12-4, the J call TRBJ1-1; weak D call: TRBD1 (6 bases). The CDR3 is made up of 14 amino acids. Trimming left V 5 bases short and J 6 bases short, with 16 bases between.

This clonotype was found many times. A much larger clonotype is one base distant, so this may be a read error. This sequence joins TRBV7-9 and TRBJ2-7; D remains ambiguous. Trimming shortened V by 2 bases and J by 4 bases, and 6 bases separated the two germline ends. This CDR3 has 12 residues. The V gene's germline CDR1 is SEHNR and CDR2 FQNEAQ (reference sequence). The CDR3: CASSLISYEQYF. The CDR3 DNA reads TGTGCCAGCAGCTTAATCAGTTACGAGCAGTACTTC.

The chain is built from TRBV7-9 and TRBJ2-3, with a tentative D call TRBD2 (6 bases). This CDR3 region has 16 residues. CDR1 is SEHNR and CDR2 is FQNEAQ in the germline V gene (reference sequence). Deletions cut 2 bases from V and 0 bases from J, with 12 bases between. The CDR3 nucleotides read TGTGCCAGCAGCTTATTACGGCTAGCGAGCACAGATACGCAGTATTTT. Its protein is CASSLLRLASTDTQYF.

This clonotype turned up a few times. The chain links TRBV4-1 to TRBJ2-3, with 7 bases aligning to TRBD2. J was trimmed by 4 bases and V by 4 bases; bases with no gene match: 8. The CDR3 length is 15 residues. CDR1 and CDR2 from the germline V gene are MGHRA and YSYEKL. CDR3 sequence: CASSLSTSRADTQYF. CDR3 nucleotide sequence: TGCGCCAGCAGCCTGTCGACTAGCCGCGCAGATACGCAGTATTTT.

This clonotype has just a few counts. At one of its ends the junction is not consistent with the germline gene, which may arise from a read error. This chain connects TRBV20-1 to TRBJ2-1; tentatively, D is TRBD1 (5 bases). Germline loops: CDR1 DFQATT, CDR2 SNEGSKA (reference sequence). The CDR3 sequence is 12 residues long. CDR3 loop: CSAGDSYNEQFF. Written as DNA, the CDR3 is TGCAGTGCTGGAGACAGTTACAATGAGCAGTTCTTC.

This clonotype has a count of ten or more. This chain links TRBV20-1 with TRBJ1-4; D gene ambiguous. The CDR3 contains 14 residues. Trimming removed 4 bases at V and 3 bases at J, with 12 bases between. Germline CDR1 reads DFQATT; CDR2 reads SNEGSKA (reference sequence). The CDR3 bases are TGCAGTGCTACCCCTCAGCCATCTAATGAAAAACTGTTTTTT. It is translated as CSATPQPSNEKLFF.

This clonotype was counted many times. This chain links TRBV5-1 with TRBJ2-7; 11 bases map to TRBD2. The CDR3 covers 15 residues. J lost 2 bases, V lost 0 bases, and 1 base had no gene match. CDR1 is SGHRS and CDR2 is YFSETQ in the germline V gene. As DNA, the CDR3 is TGCGCCAGCAGCTTGGGACTAGCGGGGCCCTACGAGCAGTACTTC. Translated: CASSLGLAGPYEQYF.

This clonotype was seen more than once but under ten times. V gene TRBV12-3 or TRBV12-4 combines with J gene TRBJ2-1; possible D gene TRBD2, 5 bases. This CDR3 is 15 amino acids long. V lost 6 bases to trimming and J lost 1 base, with 13 bases between them. The CDR3 sequence: CASSHTRISYNEQFF. The CDR3 DNA reads as TGTGCCAGCAGCCACACTAGGATTTCCTACAATGAGCAGTTCTTC.

The sample holds a few counts of this clonotype. The gene calls are TRBV20-1 and TRBJ2-1; 8 bases agree with TRBD1. Per germline, CDR1 DFQATT and CDR2 SNEGSKA (reference sequence). This CDR3 comprises 16 residues. V gave up 3 bases and J gave up 9 bases; unmatched junction bases: 16. The chain's CDR3 is CSARKETDRAMGEQFF. Here the CDR3 DNA reads TGCAGTGCTAGGAAAGAAACGGACAGGGCAATGGGTGAGCAGTTCTTC.

This clonotype has a count of ten or more. This rearrangement joins TRBV5-1 to TRBJ1-3, with 9 bases matching TRBD1. Germline loops: CDR1 SGHRS, CDR2 YFSETQ. This CDR3 comprises 17 residues. Trimming removed 0 bases from V and 2 bases from J; junction bases left unmatched: 6. CDR3 loop: CASSLDHRGQAGNTIYF. CDR3 coding DNA: TGCGCCAGCAGCTTGGATCACAGGGGGCAAGCTGGAAACACCATATATTTT.

V gene TRBV9 combines with J gene TRBJ2-1; 10 bases match TRBD2. Germline assignment: CDR1 SGDLS and CDR2 YYNGEE. Trimming removed 0 bases from V and 7 bases from J; junction bases left unmatched: 4. The CDR3 length is 15 residues. The CDR3 region has the DNA TGTGCCAGCAGCGTAGTGGCTAGCGGGGGTAATGAGCAGTTCTTC. It codes for CASSVVASGGNEQFF.

The chain combines TRBV7-3 with TRBJ2-3, with TRBD1 identical over 9 bases. V trimming: 5 bases; J trimming: 0 bases; junction bases outside the gene matches: 6. The length of the CDR3 is 16 residues. Germline lookup yields CDR1 SGHTA and CDR2 FQGTGA. CDR3 amino acids: CASSRQGDRSTDTQYF. The CDR3, as DNA: TGTGCCAGCAGCCGACAGGGGGACAGGAGCACAGATACGCAGTATTTT.

The chain has TRBV12-2 and TRBJ1-3. TRBV12-2 is termed a pseudogene. This CDR3 is built from 15 residues. The CDR3 DNA sequence: TGTGCAAGTCGCTATCAAGCTAACTCTGGAAACACCATATATTTT. Translation gives CASRYQANSGNTIYF.

V is TRBV20-1 and J is TRBJ2-3, with 7 bases aligning to TRBD1. CDR1 and CDR2 from the germline V gene are DFQATT and SNEGSKA (reference sequence). V lost 0 bases and J lost 12; bases outside the gene matches: 9. The CDR3 sequence is 13 residues long. The CDR3 DNA reads TGCAGTGCTAGAGATAGAGGGGGCCGCAATCAGTATTTT. Its protein product is CSARDRGGRNQYF.

A few counts support this clonotype. CDR3: CASSKDRVGTEAFF. The CDR3 DNA reads as TGTGCCAGCAGCAAGGACAGGGTAGGAACTGAAGCTTTCTTT. The rearrangement uses TRBV7-2 and TRBJ1-1; 8 bases map to TRBD1. The CDR3 contains 14 residues. The germline gives CDR1 SGHTA, CDR2 FQGNSA. With V trimmed by 5 bases and J by 5 bases, 7 bases remained unmatched.

This clonotype was observed at least ten times. The chain has TRBV7-2 and TRBJ2-3; 9 nucleotides agree with TRBD2. The CDR3 is 16 residues long. Germline CDR1 SGHTA, CDR2 FQGNSA. The junction had 11 bases not matched to a gene; V was cut back by 4 bases and J by 6 bases. The CDR3 reads CASSSTRLAVGDTQYF. CDR3 nucleotides: TGTGCCAGCAGCTCAACTAGACTAGCGGTGGGGGATACGCAGTATTTT.

This clonotype occurred many times. This chain connects TRBV29-1 to TRBJ2-3; the D is unclear. Per germline, CDR1 SQVTM and CDR2 ANQGSEA. This CDR3 has 13 residues. V was shortened by 2 bases and J by 2 bases, with 8 bases between the two germline ends. The CDR3 reads CSVESGYTDTQYF. Here the CDR3 DNA reads TGCAGCGTTGAATCCGGGTACACAGATACGCAGTATTTT.

This clonotype occurred a few times. Here the CDR3 DNA reads TGCGCCAGCAGCCAAGCGGACAGGGACAATGAGCAGTTCTTC. This gives the protein CASSQADRDNEQFF. The chain uses TRBV4-3 and TRBJ2-1; 8 bases fit TRBD1. The CDR3 sequence is 14 residues long. The V gene's germline CDR1 is LGHNA and CDR2 YSLEER. The trim removed 1 base at V and 5 bases at J, leaving 1 base unmatched.

V gene TRBV12-3 or TRBV12-4 combines with J gene TRBJ1-2, with a possible D match to TRBD1 (6 bases). This CDR3 comprises 15 residues. V lost 6 bases and J lost 2, with 16 bases in between. Written as DNA, the CDR3 is TGTGCCAGCAGCTCAGCAGGACAGTGGAACTATGGCTACACCTTC. Encoded protein: CASSSAGQWNYGYTF.

This clonotype appeared a few times. V gene TRBV14 combines with J gene TRBJ2-1; a possible D gene is TRBD1 (5 bases). Germline assignment: CDR1 SGHDN and CDR2 FVKESK. Trimming cost V 1 base and J 15 bases, with 16 bases left between them. This CDR3 comprises 13 residues. The CDR3 region has the DNA TGTGCCAGCAGCCAAGGATCCATAAGGGGCCCGTTCTTC. It is translated as CASSQGSIRGPFF.

This clonotype was observed at least ten times. This rearrangement joins TRBV3-1 to TRBJ1-1, with unresolved D. V was shortened by 4 bases and J by 5 bases, with 8 bases between the two germline ends. In germline, CDR1 is LGHDT, CDR2 YNNKEL (reference sequence). CDR3 length: 12 residues. Here the CDR3 DNA reads TGTGCCAGCAGCCGATCTGGAACTGAAGCTTTCTTT. Protein sequence: CASSRSGTEAFF. The full variable domain, in which reference TRBV3-1 and TRBJ1-1 provide the parts outside the CDR3, is DTAVSQTPKYLVTQMGNDKSIKCEQNLGHDTMYWYKQDSKKFLKIMFSYNNKELIINETVPNRFSPKSPDKAHLNLHINSLELGDSAVYFCASSRSGTEAFFGQGTRLTVV.

This clonotype was seen a handful of times. J is TRBJ1-2 and V is TRBV25-1; a weak D match, TRBD1 (5 bases). Germline CDR1 is MGHDK and CDR2 is SYGVNS. The CDR3 spans 15 residues. Trimming left V 0 bases short and J 6 bases short, with 14 bases between. As DNA, the CDR3 is TGTGCCAGCAGTGAATATCTGGGCGGGGGTAATGGCTACACCTTC. Amino acid sequence: CASSEYLGGGNGYTF.

This clonotype was seen more than once but under ten times. CDR3 bases: TGTGCCAGCAGCCCCGCAGGGGACTCCTACGAGCAGTACTTC. It codes for CASSPAGDSYEQYF. The chain joins TRBV11-1 to TRBJ2-7; possibly TRBD1 for D (6 bases). Germline V lookup: CDR1 SGHAT, CDR2 FQDESV (reference sequence). The V and J ends lost 5 bases and 0 bases respectively, with 11 bases between them. The CDR3 totals 14 residues.

The chain is built from TRBV14 and TRBJ2-7; D is uncertain. CDR1 is SGHDN and CDR2 is FVKESK in the germline V gene. This CDR3 region has 13 residues. V lost 1 base, J lost 3 bases, and 7 bases lay in between. The CDR3 loop reads CASSQGVGYEQYF. CDR3 bases: TGTGCCAGCAGCCAAGGGGTGGGCTACGAGCAGTACTTC.